This TCR beta chain was found in a study of shared clonotypes between healthy human individuals. Trimming shortened V by 1 base and J by 2 bases, and 12 bases separated the two germline ends. CDR1 is MNHEY and CDR2 is SMNVEV in the germline V gene (reference sequence). This CDR3 has 15 residues. Study-wide results and caveats: Relative to their counterparts shared across all four donors, non-shared clonotypes exhibited diminished generation probabilities. Donor scarcity curtailed the genetic and exposure-history diversity represented herein.

Naivety among CD8 cells was defined by CD45RO negativity and positive CCR7 selection, thereby excluding terminally differentiated effector memory CD45RA+ cells. All participating donors were Caucasian adults from Nashville, Tennessee. Some clones are missing from TCRdb's copy, which holds only in-frame ones; the method was immunoSEQ multiplex PCR. The sample carries some 2.1 million clones, over 85% recorded once. As concerns this clone: What it recognizes is unknown.

Sequenced sample: naive CD8+ T cells sorted from blood. This sequence originates from a man aged 18 to 30 in good health. V is TRBV27 and J is TRBJ2-7, with D maybe TRBD2 (6 bases). CDR3 bases: TGTGCCAGCAGTTTATGGGGCGGGAAGCCCTACGAGCAGTACTTC. Its protein product is CASSLWGGKPYEQYF.